Here is one T cell receptor (beta chain) with its context. The antigen remains undetermined. These data originate in a study of T-cell reconstitution after alpha-beta-depleted transplantation in children. General observations from the study: T-cell counts and diversity at one year following transplant were attributed mainly to newly produced T cells. Several hundred expanded graft clones reportedly gave rise to the alpha-beta T cells present about two months after transplant.

V shed 0 bases, J shed 9 bases, and the junction held 11 bases outside the gene matches. This CDR3 region has 18 residues. Unique molecular identifiers featured in how the TCRbeta library was prepared. TCRdb re-derived calls from the PCR reads in MiXCR, one entry per CDR3 protein. Among 250,000 to 400,000 distinct CDR3 sequences listed, approximately 23% were seen once. This receptor was taken from a male patient aged 10-17 years who had a stem cell transplant for acute lymphoblastic leukemia, so the T cells may come from the graft donor. This sequence joins TRBV12-3 or TRBV12-4 and TRBJ2-1; TRBD2 matches at 13 bases. The input for sequencing was PBMCs, mostly from graft donor cells, taken 180 days after TCRalphabeta/CD19-depleted stem cell transplant. CDR3 sequence (DNA): TGTGCCAGCAGTTTAGCTGTACTAGCGGGAGGGCCCACGGCTGAGCAGTTCTTC. It yields the protein CASSLAVLAGGPTAEQFF.